A single sample gave rise to the 27 T cell receptor beta chains below, sequenced in a study of T cell responses to AZD1222 COVID-19 vaccine. TCRdb keeps only in-frame clones here, not all; method: immunoSEQ multiplex PCR. The sample has some 150,000 clones; more than 90% are singletons. Source: peripheral blood, taken 28 days after the second AZD1222 dose. These TCRs come from an adult who received the AZD1222 COVID-19 vaccine.

This clone was seen a single time. The rearrangement joins TRBV18 to TRBJ2-2; TRBD2 matches at 12 bases. V shed 4 bases and J 7 bases; nucleotides not matched to a gene: 7. The germline CDR1 and CDR2 sequences are KGHSH and LQKENI. The CDR3 covers 16 residues. The CDR3 bases are TGTGCCAGCTCACTCGGACTAGCGGGGACAGGCGGGGAGCTGTTTTTT. Its protein is CASSLGLAGTGGELFF.

V gene TRBV6-1 combines with J gene TRBJ2-5; the D is unclear. The V end lost 0 bases, the J end lost 7 bases, and 12 bases lay between the germline ends. This CDR3 is built from 14 residues. CDR1 MNHNS and CDR2 SASEGT come from the germline V gene. As DNA, the CDR3 is TGTGCCAGCAGTGAAGCGGATCCCCGAAGGACCCAGTACTTC. Translated: CASSEADPRRTQYF.

The chain carries TRBV3-1 (or the pseudogene TRBV3-2) and TRBJ1-2, with D hard to call. V dropped 4 bases and J dropped 2 bases, with 5 bases sitting between them. This CDR3 is 12 amino acids long. Germline CDR1 and CDR2: LGHDT and YNNKEL (reference sequence). This chain's CDR3 is CASSPDNYGYTF. The CDR3 DNA follows: TGTGCCAGCAGCCCAGACAACTATGGCTACACCTTC.

V is TRBV21-1 and J is TRBJ2-2; TRBD2, the table's D call, lacks a check against the DNA. TRBV21-1 is annotated as a pseudogene. The CDR3 has 20 residues. The CDR3 region has the DNA TGTGCCAGCAGCAAAGTCCAGGCCCGGGACTACTTAACGAACACCGGGGAGCTGTTTTTT. Protein: CASSKVQARDYLTNTGELFF.

Worth noting for this clone: At one boundary the junction diverges from the germline segment, which might be a read error. The J gene is TRBJ1-5, the V gene TRBV24-1, with 7 bases matching TRBD1. This CDR3 has 17 residues. Germline V gives CDR1 KGHDR, CDR2 SFDVKD. The CDR3 region is CATSDSRTGPSTQPQHF. In DNA, the CDR3 is TGTGCCACCAGTGATTCCAGGACAGGCCCAAGCACTCAGCCCCAGCATTTT.

The chain carries TRBV2 and TRBJ2-1; 8 bases agree with TRBD2. The germline gives CDR1 SNHLY, CDR2 FYNNEI. V gave up 5 bases and J gave up 10 bases; unmatched junction bases: 13. The CDR3 contains 15 residues. CDR3 nucleotide sequence: TGTGCCAGCAGTACGAGCGGGAGTAGAATCGTAGAGCAGTTCTTC. Amino acids: CASSTSGSRIVEQFF.

The rearrangement links TRBV6-5 to TRBJ1-1; D perhaps matches TRBD1 (6 bases). Trimming removed 7 bases at V and 0 bases at J, with 9 bases between. The CDR3 runs to 13 residues. Germline V gene lookup returns CDR1 MNHEY and CDR2 SVGAGI. This CDR3 reads CASTGQMNTEAFF. CDR3 in DNA: TGTGCCAGCACCGGACAGATGAACACTGAAGCTTTCTTT.

The chain recombines TRBV7-3 with TRBJ2-1; TRBD1 is a possible D gene (7 bases). CDR1 SGHTA and CDR2 FQGTGA come from the germline V gene. The V gene lost 5 bases and the J gene lost 6 bases, with 17 bases spanning the gap. This CDR3 has 15 amino acids. CDR3 sequence reads: CASSATGISGNEQFF. The CDR3 DNA follows: TGTGCCAGCAGCGCGACAGGGATTAGCGGCAATGAGCAGTTCTTC.

The V and J genes are TRBV3-1 (or the pseudogene TRBV3-2) and TRBJ1-6; 9 positions agree with TRBD1. Germline assignment: CDR1 LGHDT and CDR2 YNNKEL (reference sequence). This CDR3 has 15 amino acids. The ends lost 5 bases at V and 10 bases at J; junction bases unmatched: 9. The CDR3 reads CASSYRDRVNSPLHF. The DNA for the CDR3 is TGTGCCAGCAGCTACCGGGACAGGGTAAACTCACCCCTCCACTTT.

This sequence joins TRBV19 and TRBJ1-1; the D gene is possibly TRBD1 (6 bases). V was pared by 7 bases and J by 5 bases, with 11 bases between. The CDR3 consists of 12 residues. The germline V gene has CDR1 LNHDA and CDR2 SQIVND (reference sequence). CDR3 bases: TGTGCCAGTAATCAGGGGAGTACTGAAGCTTTCTTT. This sequence encodes CASNQGSTEAFF.

Only one count was recorded for this clone. V and J are TRBV27 and TRBJ2-2; D not certain. Germline V CDR1 and CDR2: MNHEY, SMNVEV (reference sequence). This CDR3 region has 13 residues. V shed 4 bases and J shed 6 bases, with 9 bases lying between them. The CDR3 nucleotides are TGTGCCAGCAGTTCCCCAGTTCCCGGGGAGCTGTTTTTT. Its protein product is CASSSPVPGELFF.

The chain carries TRBV13 and TRBJ2-2, with TRBD2 identical over 8 bases. With V trimmed by 5 bases and J by 4 bases, 9 bases remained unmatched. Germline V lookup: CDR1 PRHDT, CDR2 FYEKMQ (reference sequence). There are 16 residues in the CDR3. This chain's CDR3 is CASSPQAGVVTGELFF. In DNA, the CDR3 is TGTGCCAGCAGCCCCCAAGCGGGAGTTGTCACCGGGGAGCTGTTTTTT.

V usage is TRBV5-4 and J usage is TRBJ1-4; D might be TRBD1 (5 bases). V was trimmed by 3 bases and J by 4 bases, leaving 10 bases between them. CDR1 is SGHNT and CDR2 is YYREEE in the germline V gene (reference sequence). CDR3 size: 14 residues. CDR3 nucleotide sequence: TGTGCCAGCAGCTCTCGGGACGGTAATGAAAAACTGTTTTTT. Amino acids: CASSSRDGNEKLFF.

Of note for this clone: Other DNA sequences from this sample encode an identical CDR3 as well. The V call is TRBV9, the J call TRBJ1-1; D unclear. Trimming took 1 base from V and 1 from J, leaving 5 bases between them. The CDR3 sequence is 13 residues long. Germline assignment: CDR1 SGDLS and CDR2 YYNGEE. The chain's CDR3 is CASSVQGNTEAFF. DNA of the CDR3: TGTGCCAGCAGCGTACAAGGGAACACTGAAGCTTTCTTT.

The chain's CDR3 is CATGTIYEQYF. DNA of the CDR3: TGTGCCACCGGGACTATCTACGAGCAGTACTTC. The rearrangement uses TRBV19 and TRBJ2-7, with 7 bases that match TRBD2. The CDR3 sequence is 11 residues long. Losses at the gene ends were 10 bases for V and 3 bases for J; bases not matched to a gene: 3. The germline V gene encodes CDR1 LNHDA and CDR2 SQIVND (reference sequence).

V and J are TRBV29-1 and TRBJ2-7, with 9 bases identical to TRBD1. The germline gives CDR1 SQVTM, CDR2 ANQGSEA. The CDR3 extends over 14 amino acids. V was pared by 3 bases and J by 3 bases, with 6 bases of the junction left unmatched. This CDR3 is CSVESPTGGYEQYF. CDR3 nucleotide sequence: TGCAGCGTTGAGAGCCCGACAGGGGGCTACGAGCAGTACTTC.

The genes are TRBV27 and TRBJ2-7, with 7 bases matching TRBD2. The germline V gene has CDR1 MNHEY and CDR2 SMNVEV (reference sequence). This CDR3 has 15 residues. The V gene end was trimmed by 8 bases and the J gene end by 6 bases; junction bases not matched to a gene: 16. The CDR3 loop reads CASSPSGGRGTEQYF. The CDR3 coding sequence is TGTGCCAGCTCCCCTAGTGGGGGGAGGGGCACCGAGCAGTACTTC.

The chain employs TRBV24-1 and TRBJ2-1, with D unclear. The CDR3 spans 13 residues. With 1 base removed from V and 6 bases from J, the gap between germline ends came to 6 bases. Germline V CDR1 and CDR2: KGHDR, SFDVKD. The CDR3 is CATSDLHTNEQFF. Here the CDR3 DNA reads TGTGCCACCAGTGATTTACATACCAATGAGCAGTTCTTC.

The chain uses TRBV6-2 or TRBV6-3 and TRBJ1-1, with a weak D call TRBD1 (6 bases). V lost 2 bases to trimming and J lost 6 bases, with 10 bases between them. Germline-derived CDR1 and CDR2 are MNHEY and SVGEGT. The CDR3 spans 13 residues. The CDR3 sequence: CASSYTGSAEAFF. CDR3 in DNA: TGTGCCAGCAGTTACACAGGGAGCGCTGAAGCTTTCTTT.

The chain links TRBV4-1 to TRBJ1-5; D not certain. The CDR3 sequence is 13 residues long. Trimming took 0 bases from V and 3 from J, leaving 3 bases between them. The V gene's germline CDR1 is MGHRA and CDR2 YSYEKL. CDR3 residues: CASSQDPNQPQHF. DNA of the CDR3: TGCGCCAGCAGCCAAGATCCCAATCAGCCCCAGCATTTT.

J is TRBJ1-1 and V is TRBV7-9; a weak D match, TRBD1 (5 bases). Germline CDR1 SEHNR, CDR2 FQNEAQ (reference sequence). Trimming removed 4 bases from V and 1 base from J, with 10 bases in between. The CDR3 has 14 amino acids. CDR3 coding DNA: TGTGCCAGCAGCTCGGGACCGACGAACACTGAAGCTTTCTTT. Translation gives CASSSGPTNTEAFF. The complete variable domain, with remaining parts taken from reference TRBV7-9 and TRBJ1-1, reads DTGVSQNPRHKITKRGQNVTFRCDPISEHNRLYWYRQTLGQGPEFLTYFQNEAQLEKSRLLSDRFSAERPKGSFSTLEIQRTEQGDSAMYLCASSSGPTNTEAFFGQGTRLTVV.

This clone has only a few counts. The chain combines TRBV27 with TRBJ2-2, with unresolved D. CDR1 is MNHEY and CDR2 is SMNVEV in the germline V gene (reference sequence). Trimming removed 5 bases from V and 3 bases from J, with 13 bases in between. The CDR3 length is 15 residues. CDR3 in DNA: TGTGCCAGCAGTGACCCGAACTCGCACACCGGGGAGCTGTTTTTT. Its translation: CASSDPNSHTGELFF.

V usage is TRBV7-9 and J usage is TRBJ1-2; 12 nucleotides agree with TRBD1. The trim removed 4 bases at V and 7 bases at J, leaving 4 bases unmatched. This CDR3 contains 14 residues. The V gene's germline CDR1 is SEHNR and CDR2 FQNEAQ (reference sequence). The CDR3 loop reads CASSSGTGGSGYTF. The DNA of the CDR3 is TGTGCCAGCAGCTCCGGGACAGGGGGCTCTGGCTACACCTTC.

V and J are TRBV4-1 and TRBJ1-5; unclear D gene. CDR1 MGHRA and CDR2 YSYEKL come from the germline V gene. This CDR3 is built from 15 residues. Trimming cost V 0 bases and J 5 bases, with 11 bases left between them. The CDR3 bases are TGCGCCAGCAGCCAAGAGCCGGGGAGCTATCAGCCCCAGCATTTT. It translates to CASSQEPGSYQPQHF.

CDR3 sequence (DNA): TGTGCCAGCAGTGACAGCCTGAGGGCGAGCTACACCTTC. The encoded protein is CASSDSLRASYTF. The chain uses TRBV6-1 and TRBJ1-2; D gene uncertain. Germline CDR1 MNHNS, CDR2 SASEGT. The CDR3 extends over 13 amino acids. Trimming stripped 3 bases from V and 9 bases from J, with 14 bases between.

This chain joins TRBV5-1 and TRBJ2-3, with D perhaps assigned TRBD1 or TRBD2 (5 bases each). CDR1 is SGHRS, CDR2 YFSETQ, per germline. The CDR3 length is 15 residues. Between the trimmed V and J ends, which lost 0 bases and 6 bases, there was a span of 14 bases. CDR3 sequence: CASSLAGRLTDTQYF. The CDR3, as DNA: TGCGCCAGCAGCTTGGCGGGACGACTCACCGATACGCAGTATTTT.

The chain carries TRBV5-1 and TRBJ2-7; D may be TRBD1 (6 bases). V was trimmed by 4 bases and J by 7 bases, leaving 18 bases between them. CDR1 SGHRS and CDR2 YFSETQ come from the germline V gene. The length of the CDR3 is 14 residues. Written as DNA, the CDR3 is TGCGCCAGCAGCCCAGGGGACCTCTCGGGAGAGCAGTACTTC. Its translation is CASSPGDLSGEQYF.